These 9 T cell receptor beta chains were sequenced from one sample in a study of blood T cell repertoires in COVID-19. Method: immunoSEQ multiplex PCR; TCRdb's copy keeps in-frame clones and lacks some. The sample shows about 140,000 clones, 85% of them seen only once. Sequenced input: peripheral blood. These receptors all come from a man over 45 with acute or convalescent COVID-19.

The chain couples TRBV10-3 to TRBJ2-1; maybe TRBD1 (5 bases). This CDR3 comprises 14 residues. Trimming removed 2 bases from V and 7 bases from J, with 12 bases in between. In germline, CDR1 is ENHRY, CDR2 SYGVKD. The CDR3 is CAISEGREGNEQFF. The CDR3 coding sequence is TGTGCCATCAGTGAGGGCAGGGAAGGGAATGAGCAGTTCTTC.

The genes are TRBV29-1 and TRBJ2-1; D is uncertain. The V end was cut by 6 bases, the J end by 2 bases, with 5 bases between. This CDR3 spans 11 amino acids. Looked up from germline, CDR1 is SQVTM and CDR2 is ANQGSEA. CDR3: CSVRAYNEQFF. The CDR3 DNA sequence: TGCAGCGTCCGGGCCTACAATGAGCAGTTCTTC.

The rearrangement uses TRBV18 and TRBJ1-5, with 7 bases aligning to TRBD1. V lost 4 bases, J lost 11 bases, and 8 bases stayed unmatched. The CDR3 loop spans 13 amino acids. Germline V lookup: CDR1 KGHSH, CDR2 LQKENI. CDR3 sequence (DNA): TGTGCCAGCTCACAGGGACAGTCGGAGTCCCAGCATTTT. Amino acids: CASSQGQSESQHF.

As regards this clone: An end of the junction differs from the germline gene, which may be a read error. CDR3 bases: TGCAGCGTCGAAGATCGCGGCGGGCCCTCCTACAATGAGCAGTTCTTC. This translates into CSVEDRGGPSYNEQFF. This chain connects TRBV29-1 to TRBJ2-1; tentative D call: TRBD2 (5 bases). The length of the CDR3 is 16 residues. The germline CDR1 and CDR2 sequences are SQVTM and ANQGSEA.

CDR3 loop: CASSLDMGNQPQHF. The CDR3 DNA sequence: TGTGCCAGCAGCTTGGACATGGGCAATCAGCCCCAGCATTTT. V and J are TRBV5-8 and TRBJ1-5; no firm D call. This CDR3 spans 14 amino acids. V was cut by 0 bases and J by 2 bases, with 6 bases left in between. In germline, CDR1 is SGHTS, CDR2 YDEGEE.

This clone appeared a single time. The rearrangement uses TRBV29-1 and TRBJ1-1; TRBD1 agrees at 7 bases. CDR1 and CDR2 (germline): SQVTM, ANQGSEA. The CDR3 totals 11 residues. Losses at the gene ends were 4 bases for V and 8 bases for J; bases not matched to a gene: 4. The CDR3 coding sequence is TGCAGCGTTGGCGGGACAGCCGAAGCTTTCTTT. This encodes CSVGGTAEAFF.

The J gene is TRBJ1-1, the V gene TRBV12-5; tentatively, D is TRBD1 (5 bases). V lost 4 bases, J lost 5 bases, and 14 bases lay in between. CDR3 size: 14 residues. Germline V CDR1 and CDR2: LGHNT, FRNRAP. The CDR3 bases are TGTGCTAGTGGTTGGGCGGGGGGATGGACTGAAGCTTTCTTT. It encodes CASGWAGGWTEAFF.

The chain uses TRBV5-1 and TRBJ2-7, with 7 bases fitting TRBD1. The ends lost 0 bases at V and 0 bases at J; junction bases unmatched: 6. The CDR3 runs to 16 residues. Germline-derived CDR1 and CDR2 are SGHRS and YFSETQ. The DNA of the CDR3 is TGCGCCAGCAGCTTGGCAGGGGGTTTGAGCTCCTACGAGCAGTACTTC. It codes for CASSLAGGLSSYEQYF.

The chain links TRBV5-5 to TRBJ1-1, with 9 nucleotides matching TRBD1. Germline V gene sequence: CDR1 SGHKS, CDR2 YYEKEE (reference sequence). The V gene end was trimmed by 4 bases and the J gene end by 4 bases; junction bases not matched to a gene: 5. This CDR3 region has 14 residues. CDR3 nucleotides: TGTGCCAGCAGCATGACAGGGGGTTTCACTGAAGCTTTCTTT. Its protein product is CASSMTGGFTEAFF.